This T cell receptor (beta chain) was obtained from a study of blood T cell repertoires in COVID-19. Overall study context: The origin of the acute and convalescent COVID-19 samples was the United States, Italy and Spain.

Per the authors' pipeline: From reference gene primer amplification, estimates of nucleated cell counts were derived. Libraries were prepared by immunoSEQ multiplex PCR; TCRdb keeps only in-frame clonotypes and omits some of them. D and trimming were read from the DNA, whereas the V and J calls and clone size are those reported in that table. There are roughly 26,000 clones in the sample; 80% to 95% occur only once, and around 2% lies in the top ten. V lost 5 bases to trimming and J lost 0 bases, with 3 bases between them. CDR3 size: 12 residues. Germline assignment: CDR1 KGHSH and CDR2 LQKENI. This sequence originates from a human donor in a cohort sampled during active COVID-19. The chain combines TRBV18 with TRBJ2-3; D gene unclear. The specimen sequenced was peripheral blood. The chain's CDR3 is CASSSSTDTQYF. In DNA form, the CDR3 reads TGTGCCAGCTCATCGAGCACAGATACGCAGTATTTT.